What follows is one T cell receptor (beta chain) and its context. This table comes from immunoSEQ multiplex PCR, and its TCRdb copy is limited to in-frame clones, with some not included. The repertoire includes more than 100,000 clones, roughly 87% of them detected once, and under 1.5% sits in the top ten. This record comes from a study of T cell responses to AZD1222 COVID-19 vaccine. V shed 7 bases and J shed 7 bases, with 20 bases lying between them. CDR1 and CDR2 from the germline V gene are LNHDA and SQIVND (reference sequence). The length of the CDR3 is 15 residues. This TCR derives from an adult in good health. The J gene is TRBJ1-5, the V gene TRBV19; D not certain. The sample consisted of peripheral blood, taken on day 0 of AZD1222 vaccination. The CDR3 sequence is CASTTFAGIRQPQHF. Written as DNA, the CDR3 is TGTGCCAGTACCACCTTCGCGGGTATAAGGCAGCCCCAGCATTTT.